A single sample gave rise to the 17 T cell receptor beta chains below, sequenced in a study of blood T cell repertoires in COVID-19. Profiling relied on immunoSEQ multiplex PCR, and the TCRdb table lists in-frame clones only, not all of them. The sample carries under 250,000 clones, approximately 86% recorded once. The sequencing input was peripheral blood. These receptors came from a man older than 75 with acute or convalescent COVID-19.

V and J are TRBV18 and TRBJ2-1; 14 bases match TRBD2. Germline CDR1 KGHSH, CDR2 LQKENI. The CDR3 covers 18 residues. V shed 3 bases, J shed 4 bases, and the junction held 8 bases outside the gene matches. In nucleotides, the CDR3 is TGTGCCAGCTCACCGTCGGGACTAGCGGGAGAGATTTACAATGAGCAGTTCTTC. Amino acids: CASSPSGLAGEIYNEQFF.

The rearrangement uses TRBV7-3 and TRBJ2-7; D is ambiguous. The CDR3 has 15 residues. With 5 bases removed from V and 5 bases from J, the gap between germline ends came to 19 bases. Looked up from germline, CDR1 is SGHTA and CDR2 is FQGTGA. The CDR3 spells CASSQGTARGDEQYF. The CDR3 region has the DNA TGTGCCAGCAGCCAAGGTACAGCCCGTGGCGACGAGCAGTACTTC.

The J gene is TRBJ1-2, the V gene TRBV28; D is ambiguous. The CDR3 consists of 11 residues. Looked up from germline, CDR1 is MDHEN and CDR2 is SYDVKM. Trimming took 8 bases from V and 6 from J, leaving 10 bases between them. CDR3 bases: TGTGCCAGCTCCGAAAGCAATGGCTACACCTTC. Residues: CASSESNGYTF.

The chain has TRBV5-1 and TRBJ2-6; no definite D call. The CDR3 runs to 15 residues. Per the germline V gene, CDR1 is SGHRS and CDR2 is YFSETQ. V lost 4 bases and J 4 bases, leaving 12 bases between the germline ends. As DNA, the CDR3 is TGCGCCAGCAGCCTACCGACTGCAGGGGCCAACGTCCTGACTTTC. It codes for CASSLPTAGANVLTF.

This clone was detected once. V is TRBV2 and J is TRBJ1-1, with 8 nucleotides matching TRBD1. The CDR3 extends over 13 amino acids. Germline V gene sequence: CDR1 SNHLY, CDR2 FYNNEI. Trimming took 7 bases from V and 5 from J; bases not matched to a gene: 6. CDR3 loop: CASTLDRATEAFF. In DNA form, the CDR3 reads TGTGCCAGCACCCTGGACAGGGCTACTGAAGCTTTCTTT.

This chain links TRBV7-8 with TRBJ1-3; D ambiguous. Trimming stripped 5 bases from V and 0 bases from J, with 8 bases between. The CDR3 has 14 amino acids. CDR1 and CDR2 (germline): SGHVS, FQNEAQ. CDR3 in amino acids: CASSPNLSGNTIYF. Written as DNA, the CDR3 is TGTGCCAGCAGCCCTAATCTCTCTGGAAACACCATATATTTT.

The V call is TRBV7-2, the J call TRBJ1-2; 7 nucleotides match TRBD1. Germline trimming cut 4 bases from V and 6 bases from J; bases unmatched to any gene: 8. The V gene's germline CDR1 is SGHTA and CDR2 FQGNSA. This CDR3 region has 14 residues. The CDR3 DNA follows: TGTGCCAGCAGCTCGAGGGACAGAAGACATGGCTACACCTTC. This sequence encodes CASSSRDRRHGYTF.

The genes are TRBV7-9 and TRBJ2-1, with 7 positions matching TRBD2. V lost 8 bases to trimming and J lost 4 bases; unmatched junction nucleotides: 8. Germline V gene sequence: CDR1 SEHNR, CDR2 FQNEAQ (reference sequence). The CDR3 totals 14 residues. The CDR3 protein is CASGPGGRYNEQFF. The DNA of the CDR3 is TGTGCCAGCGGGCCTGGCGGGAGATACAATGAGCAGTTCTTC. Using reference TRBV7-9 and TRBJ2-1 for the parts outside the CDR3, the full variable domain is DTGVSQNPRHKITKRGQNVTFRCDPISEHNRLYWYRQTLGQGPEFLTYFQNEAQLEKSRLLSDRFSAERPKGSFSTLEIQRTEQGDSAMYLCASGPGGRYNEQFFGPGTRLTVL.

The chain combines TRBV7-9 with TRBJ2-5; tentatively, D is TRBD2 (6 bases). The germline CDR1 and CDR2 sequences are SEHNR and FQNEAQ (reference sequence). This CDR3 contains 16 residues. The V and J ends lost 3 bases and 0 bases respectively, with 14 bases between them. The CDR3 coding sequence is TGTGCCAGCAGCTTGTTGGCGGGGATGTACCAAGAGACCCAGTACTTC. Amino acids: CASSLLAGMYQETQYF.

The CDR3 is CASSFNGSIYNEQFF. CDR3 nucleotide sequence: TGTGCCAGCAGCTTTAACGGGAGTATTTACAATGAGCAGTTCTTC. The chain is built from TRBV5-4 and TRBJ2-1; a weak D match, TRBD2 (6 bases). The germline V gene has CDR1 SGHNT and CDR2 YYREEE (reference sequence). The V gene lost 2 bases and the J gene lost 4 bases, with 13 bases spanning the gap. The CDR3 sequence is 15 residues long.

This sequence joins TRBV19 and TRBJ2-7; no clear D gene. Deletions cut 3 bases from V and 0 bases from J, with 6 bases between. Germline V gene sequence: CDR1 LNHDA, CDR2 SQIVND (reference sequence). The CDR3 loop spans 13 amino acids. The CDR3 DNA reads TGTGCCAGTAGTATCCCCGGCTCCTACGAGCAGTACTTC. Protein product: CASSIPGSYEQYF.

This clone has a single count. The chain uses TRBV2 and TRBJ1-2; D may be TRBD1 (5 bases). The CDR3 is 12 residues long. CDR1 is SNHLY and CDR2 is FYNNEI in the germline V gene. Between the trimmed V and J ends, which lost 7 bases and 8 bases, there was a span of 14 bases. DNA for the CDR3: TGTGCCAGCATTAGGGGATCGGAGGGCTACACCTTC. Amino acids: CASIRGSEGYTF.

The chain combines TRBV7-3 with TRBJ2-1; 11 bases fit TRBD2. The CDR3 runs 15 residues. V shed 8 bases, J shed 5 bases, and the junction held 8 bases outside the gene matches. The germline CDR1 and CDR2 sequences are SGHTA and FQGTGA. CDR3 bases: TGTGCCAGCCAGCTAGTAGCGGGAGGGAACAATGAGCAGTTCTTC. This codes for CASQLVAGGNNEQFF.

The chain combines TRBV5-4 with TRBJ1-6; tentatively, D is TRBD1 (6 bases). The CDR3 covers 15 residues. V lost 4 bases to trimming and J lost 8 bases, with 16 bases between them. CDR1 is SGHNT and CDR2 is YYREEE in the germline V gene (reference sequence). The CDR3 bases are TGTGCCAGCAGCCGGACAGTAGGCGGGTATTCACCCCTCCACTTT. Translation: CASSRTVGGYSPLHF.

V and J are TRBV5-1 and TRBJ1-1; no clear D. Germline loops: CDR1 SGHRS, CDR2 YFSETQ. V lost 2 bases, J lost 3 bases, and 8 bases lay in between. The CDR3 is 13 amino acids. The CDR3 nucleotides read TGCGCCAGCAGCTTCGAGGCTGACACTGAAGCTTTCTTT. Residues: CASSFEADTEAFF. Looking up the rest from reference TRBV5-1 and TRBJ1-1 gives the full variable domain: KAGVTQTPRYLIKTRGQQVTLSCSPISGHRSVSWYQQTPGQGLQFLFEYFSETQRNKGNFPGRFSGRQFSNSRSEMNVSTLELGDSALYLCASSFEADTEAFFGQGTRLTVV.

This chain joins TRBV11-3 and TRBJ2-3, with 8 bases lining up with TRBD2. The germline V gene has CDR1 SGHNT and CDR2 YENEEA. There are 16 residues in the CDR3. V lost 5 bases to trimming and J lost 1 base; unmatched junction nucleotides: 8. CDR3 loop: CASSLKAGVGTDTQYF. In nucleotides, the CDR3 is TGTGCCAGCAGCCTAAAAGCGGGAGTCGGCACAGATACGCAGTATTTT.

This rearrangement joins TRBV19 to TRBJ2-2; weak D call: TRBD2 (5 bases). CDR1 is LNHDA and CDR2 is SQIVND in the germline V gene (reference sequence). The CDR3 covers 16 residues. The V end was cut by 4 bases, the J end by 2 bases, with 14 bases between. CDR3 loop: CASSNEGRKNTGELFF. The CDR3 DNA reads TGTGCCAGTAGTAATGAGGGTCGGAAAAACACCGGGGAGCTGTTTTTT.